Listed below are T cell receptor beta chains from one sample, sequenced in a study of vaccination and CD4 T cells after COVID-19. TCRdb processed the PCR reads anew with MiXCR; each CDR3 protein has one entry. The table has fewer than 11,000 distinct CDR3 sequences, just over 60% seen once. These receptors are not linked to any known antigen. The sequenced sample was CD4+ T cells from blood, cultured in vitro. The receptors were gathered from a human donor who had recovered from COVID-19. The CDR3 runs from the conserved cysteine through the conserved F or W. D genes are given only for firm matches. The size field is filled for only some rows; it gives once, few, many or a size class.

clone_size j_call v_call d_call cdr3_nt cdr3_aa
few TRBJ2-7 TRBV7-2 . TGTGCCAGCAGCTTAAGGTGGGGCGGATCCTACGAGCAGTACTTC CASSLRWGGSYEQYF
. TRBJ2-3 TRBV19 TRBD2 TGTGCCAGTAAAATAGCGGGGGGCACAGATACGCAGTATTTT CASKIAGGTDTQYF
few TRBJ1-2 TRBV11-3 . TGTGCCAGCAGCTCGGGGCAAACGAGGGGCTACACCTTC CASSSGQTRGYTF
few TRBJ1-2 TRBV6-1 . TGTGCCAGCAGTGAAGCATTCTCGACCGGTGGCTACACCTTC CASSEAFSTGGYTF
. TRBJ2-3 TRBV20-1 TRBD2 TGCAGTGCTACATCGGGACTAGCGGGAGAAGCGGATACGCAGTATTTT CSATSGLAGEADTQYF
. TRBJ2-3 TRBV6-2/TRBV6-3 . TGTGCCAGCAGAGGAGGGGGGGGGCAAGGAGATACGCAGTATTTT CASRGGGGQGDTQYF
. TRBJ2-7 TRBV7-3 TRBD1 TGTGCCAGCAGCCCGGCCCCCGGGACAGGGGTCGAGCAGTACTTC CASSPAPGTGVEQYF
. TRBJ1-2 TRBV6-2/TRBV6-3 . TGTGCCAGCAGTTGGTCAGGGAACTATGGCTACACCTTC CASSWSGNYGYTF
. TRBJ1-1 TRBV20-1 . TGCAGTGCTAGGTCCCTCAGGGCTGAAGCTTTCTTT CSARSLRAEAFF
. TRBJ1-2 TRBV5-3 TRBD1 TGTGCCAGCAGCGGGGGACAGACTTTCTATGGCTACACCTTC CASSGGQTFYGYTF
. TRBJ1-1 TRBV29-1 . TGCAGCGTCCCCGGCTGGGGAAACACTGAAGCTTTCTTT CSVPGWGNTEAFF
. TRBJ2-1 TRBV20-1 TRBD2 TGCAGTGCTACCCCCCGTAGCGGGAGGTACAATGAGCAGTTCTTC CSATPRSGRYNEQFF
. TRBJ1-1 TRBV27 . TGTGCCAGCAACTTAGACAGGTGGAACACTGAAGCTTTCTTT CASNLDRWNTEAFF
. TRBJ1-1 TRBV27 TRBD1 TGTGCCAGCAGCCCGAGACAGGGAGGATACACTGAAGCTTTCTTT CASSPRQGGYTEAFF
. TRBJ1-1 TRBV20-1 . TGCAGTGCTAGTAGGGACACTGAAGCTTTCTTT CSASRDTEAFF
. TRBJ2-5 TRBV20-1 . TGCAGTGCTACCGGGGACCGGGCCCAACGGCGGCGGGAGACCCAGTACTTC CSATGDRAQRRRETQYF
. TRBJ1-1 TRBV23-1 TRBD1 TGCGCCAGCAGTCAGGTCTCTGGGACAGTCAACACTGAAGCTTTCTTT CASSQVSGTVNTEAFF
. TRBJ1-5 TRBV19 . TGTGCCAGTAGTCCTTATAGCAATCAGCCCCAGCATTTT CASSPYSNQPQHF
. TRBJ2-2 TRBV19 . TGTGCCAGCGTCCAGGGCAGGTTAGCCGGGGAGCTGTTTTTT CASVQGRLAGELFF
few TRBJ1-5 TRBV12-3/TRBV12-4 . TGTGCCAGCAGTCGCAGGGGTAGCAATCAGCCCCAGCATTTT CASSRRGSNQPQHF
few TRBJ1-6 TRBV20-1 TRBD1 TGCAGTGCTAGAAGGACAGGGAGGAATTCACCCCTCCACTTT CSARRTGRNSPLHF
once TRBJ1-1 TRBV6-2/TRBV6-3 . TGTGCCAGCACCAACGGAGGGGCCATGAACACTGAAGCTTTCTTT CASTNGGAMNTEAFF
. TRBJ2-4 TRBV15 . TGTGCCACCAGCAGCCCCTCCGTGAGTGGCAAAAACATTCAGTACTTC CATSSPSVSGKNIQYF
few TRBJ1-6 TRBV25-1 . TGTGCCAGCAGTGATCAGGGTTATAATTCACCCCTCCACTTT CASSDQGYNSPLHF
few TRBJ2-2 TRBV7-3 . TGTGCCAGCAGCCCCCACCGGGCGAACACCGGGGAGCTGTTTTTT CASSPHRANTGELFF
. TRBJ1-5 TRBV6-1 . TGTGCCAGCAGCGCAGACACCTTCAATCAGCCCCAGCATTTT CASSADTFNQPQHF
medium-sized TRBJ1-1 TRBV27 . TGTGCCAGCAGTTTATTCAGGGCCACTGAAGCTTTCTTT CASSLFRATEAFF
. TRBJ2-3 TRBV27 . TGTGCCAGCAGTTTAAAATCGACAGCAAAGAACACAGATACGCAGTATTTT CASSLKSTAKNTDTQYF
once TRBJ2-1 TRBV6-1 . TGTGCCAGCAGTCGAATATCCTACAATGAGCAGTTCTTC CASSRISYNEQFF
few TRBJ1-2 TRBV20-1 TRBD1 TGCAGTGCGCCGGGACAGGTGGTTTACGGCTACACCTTC CSAPGQVVYGYTF
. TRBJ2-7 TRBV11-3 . TGTGCCAGCAGCTTCCAGAGGGGATCCCCCTACGAGCAGTACTTC CASSFQRGSPYEQYF
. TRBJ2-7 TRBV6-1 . TGTGCCAGCAGTCGTCAGGGAGAGCAGTACTTC CASSRQGEQYF
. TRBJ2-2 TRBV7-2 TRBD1 TGTGCCAGCAGCTCAAGACAGGGGGCGAACACCGGGGAGCTGTTTTTT CASSSRQGANTGELFF
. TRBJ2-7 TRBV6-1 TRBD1 TGTGCCAGCAGTCGGACAGGGGGGTCCTACGAGCAGTACTTC CASSRTGGSYEQYF
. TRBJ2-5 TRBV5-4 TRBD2 TGTGCCAGCAGGTTGGTGGGGACTAAAGAGACCCAGTACTTC CASRLVGTKETQYF
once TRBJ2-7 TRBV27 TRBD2 TGTGCCAGCAGTTTATCCCGACTAGCCCCTATTAAGCAGTACTTC CASSLSRLAPIKQYF
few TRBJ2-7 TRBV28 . TGTGCCAGCAGTTTTAGAAGCGGGCCCTCCTACGAGCAGTACTTC CASSFRSGPSYEQYF
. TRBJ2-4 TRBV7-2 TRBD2 TGTGCCAGCAGCCTTGTTGGCGCCGGGACTAGCGGGGGAGCCAAAAACATTCAGTACTTC CASSLVGAGTSGGAKNIQYF
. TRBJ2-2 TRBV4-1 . TGCGCCAGCAGCCAACCCCTCGCCCCCGGGGAGCTGTTTTTT CASSQPLAPGELFF
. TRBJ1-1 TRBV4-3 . TGCGCCAGCAGGCGACAGACTGGCACTGAAGCTTTCTTT CASRRQTGTEAFF
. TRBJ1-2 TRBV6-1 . TGTGCCAGCAGTCCACTTGCGGACTATGGCTACACCTTC CASSPLADYGYTF
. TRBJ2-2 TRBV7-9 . TGTGCCAGCAGCTCCCAAGGGGGCGGGGAGCTGTTTTTT CASSSQGGGELFF
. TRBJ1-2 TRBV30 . TGTGCCTGGAGTGGGGCCGCCGGGTATGGCTACACCTTC CAWSGAAGYGYTF
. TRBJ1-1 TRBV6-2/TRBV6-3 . TGTGCCAGCAGTTACCCCAGGGGCGGCACTGAAGCTTTCTTT CASSYPRGGTEAFF
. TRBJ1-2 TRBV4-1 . TGCGCCAGCAGCCAAGATACCGCCGCTCGACAGCTAAATAACTATGGCTACACCTTC CASSQDTAARQLNNYGYTF
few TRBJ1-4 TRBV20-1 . TGCAGTGCTCTGAGCAGGGCGGGGGCAAAACTGTTTTTT CSALSRAGAKLFF
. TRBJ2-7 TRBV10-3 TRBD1 TGTGCCATCAGTCCCGGGACAGGGGTCTACGAGCAGTACTTC CAISPGTGVYEQYF
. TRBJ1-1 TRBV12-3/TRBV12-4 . TGTGCCAGCAGTCCACCGTGGGGTAACACTGAAGCTTTCTTT CASSPPWGNTEAFF
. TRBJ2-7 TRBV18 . TGTGCCAGCTCACCTTCGAAGGGGGGTACCCACGAGCAGTACTTC CASSPSKGGTHEQYF
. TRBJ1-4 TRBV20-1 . TGCAGTGCTCCCCTTTATGAAAAACTGTTTTTT CSAPLYEKLFF
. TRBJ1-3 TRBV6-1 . TGTGCCAGCAGTGCTAGCCCTGGGGGCCCCTCTGGAAACACCATATATTTT CASSASPGGPSGNTIYF
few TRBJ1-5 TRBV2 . TGTGCCAGCAAAGAGGGCAATCAGCCCCAGCATTTT CASKEGNQPQHF
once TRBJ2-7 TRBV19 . TGTGCCAGTAAGGGCCCCCCCCGAGACCTCCAGCACTTC CASKGPPRDLQHF
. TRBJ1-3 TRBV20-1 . TGCAGTGCTAGAGATGTTGGCAGGGGCGACACCATATATTTT CSARDVGRGDTIYF
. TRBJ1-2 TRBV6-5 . TGTGCCAGCAGTTACCGGGCAGGGAATGGCTACACCTTC CASSYRAGNGYTF